The 20 T cell receptor beta chains given below trace back to one sample, sequenced in a study of PD-L1 blockade in urothelial cancer. Time point indicated: pretreatment peripheral blood. Method: immunoSEQ multiplex PCR; TCRdb's copy keeps in-frame clones and lacks some. The profile shows some 65,000 clones, around 81% of them singletons. The sequences come from PBMCs, collected around atezolizumab (anti-PD-L1) treatment. These receptors all stem from a man between 70 and 80 years old with urothelial cancer.

CDR3 protein: CAGPRGRGQFF. The DNA of the CDR3 is TGTGCCGGGCCTCGGGGGAGGGGGCAGTTCTTC. The gene calls are TRBV28 and TRBJ2-1; TRBD2 matches at 7 bases. The trim removed 11 bases at V and 12 bases at J, leaving 10 bases unmatched. The CDR3 consists of 11 residues. In germline, CDR1 is MDHEN, CDR2 SYDVKM.

In its sample, this clone was seen a few times. This chain connects TRBV15 to TRBJ1-5; tentatively, D is TRBD1 (6 bases). Germline V gene sequence: CDR1 LNHNV, CDR2 YYDKDF (reference sequence). The CDR3 extends over 15 amino acids. V was clipped by 5 bases and J by 0 bases, with 11 bases between them. This CDR3 is CATSGGGYSNQPQHF. The CDR3 DNA reads TGTGCCACCAGCGGGGGGGGCTATAGCAATCAGCCCCAGCATTTT.

Only one count was recorded for this clone. The rearrangement links TRBV28 to TRBJ2-7; 7 bases map to TRBD1. With 4 bases clipped from V and 4 bases from J, the junction kept 7 bases outside the gene matches. Germline-derived CDR1 and CDR2 are MDHEN and SYDVKM. The length of the CDR3 is 14 residues. DNA for the CDR3: TGTGCCAGCAGTTCACCCGGGACAGCTTACGAGCAGTACTTC. Amino acids: CASSSPGTAYEQYF. Variable domain in full (rest from reference TRBV28 and TRBJ2-7): DVKVTQSSRYLVKRTGEKVFLECVQDMDHENMFWYRQDPGLGLRLIYFSYDVKMKEKGDIPEGYSVSREKKERFSLILESASTNQTSMYLCASSSPGTAYEQYFGPGTRLTVT.

The chain has TRBV30 and TRBJ1-1; D perhaps matches TRBD1 (5 bases). Trimming took off 4 bases at V and 1 base at J, with 10 bases between the two ends. CDR3 length: 13 residues. Germline-derived CDR1 and CDR2 are GTSNPN and SVGIG (reference sequence). CDR3 loop: CAWTGRRNTEAFF. The CDR3 DNA is TGTGCCTGGACAGGGCGGCGGAACACTGAAGCTTTCTTT.

This chain joins TRBV5-1 and TRBJ2-1, with TRBD2 as a possible D gene (6 bases). The CDR3 totals 15 residues. In germline, CDR1 is SGHRS, CDR2 YFSETQ. V was cut by 4 bases and J by 5 bases, with 16 bases left in between. The CDR3: CASSVLDGGDNEQFF. As DNA, the CDR3 is TGCGCCAGCAGCGTCCTCGACGGGGGTGACAATGAGCAGTTCTTC.

V usage is TRBV28 and J usage is TRBJ2-5; 11 positions agree with TRBD2. J lost 5 bases, V lost 5 bases, and 16 bases had no gene match. This CDR3 spans 18 amino acids. The germline V gene has CDR1 MDHEN and CDR2 SYDVKM. CDR3 coding DNA: TGTGCCAGCAGTCCCTCGAGGGGGATAGCGGGAGGGGGGGAGACCCAGTACTTC. It translates to CASSPSRGIAGGGETQYF.

This clone was observed once. V gene TRBV7-2 combines with J gene TRBJ2-5; a possible D gene is TRBD2 (5 bases). Per the germline V gene, CDR1 is SGHTA and CDR2 is FQGNSA. This CDR3 spans 15 amino acids. V was shortened by 2 bases and J by 1 base, with 11 bases between the two germline ends. CDR3 DNA sequence: TGTGCCAGCAGCTTAATTCGAGGGAGCCAAGAGACCCAGTACTTC. It specifies CASSLIRGSQETQYF.

V usage is TRBV30 and J usage is TRBJ2-3; D call uncertain. Germline CDR1 reads GTSNPN; CDR2 reads SVGIG (reference sequence). The ends were cut back, 0 bases at V and 2 bases at J, with 6 bases in the middle. The CDR3 covers 13 residues. The CDR3 DNA follows: TGTGCCTGGAGTGTACTGTCCACAGATACGCAGTATTTT. Encoded protein: CAWSVLSTDTQYF.

The V call is TRBV11-2, the J call TRBJ2-2; TRBD2 aligns across 10 bases. This CDR3 comprises 17 residues. V shed 1 base, J shed 5 bases, and the junction held 7 bases outside the gene matches. In germline, CDR1 is SGHAT, CDR2 FQNNGV. In DNA form, the CDR3 reads TGTGCCAGCAGCTTAGTAGGGCTAGCGGGAGTTACCGGGGAGCTGTTTTTT. Translating gives CASSLVGLAGVTGELFF. The full variable domain, rest sourced from reference TRBV11-2 and TRBJ2-2, is EAGVAQSPRYKIIEKRQSVAFWCNPISGHATLYWYQQILGQGPKLLIQFQNNGVVDDSQLPKDRFSAERLKGVDSTLKIQPAKLEDSAVYLCASSLVGLAGVTGELFFGEGSRLTVL.

The V and J genes are TRBV18 and TRBJ2-1; weak D call: TRBD2 (5 bases). This CDR3 comprises 17 residues. Germline V gene data show CDR1 as KGHSH and CDR2 as LQKENI. Trimming took 4 bases from V and 2 from J, leaving 18 bases between them. The chain's CDR3 is CASSRIWGSGTYNEQFF. CDR3 nucleotide sequence: TGTGCCAGCTCACGAATTTGGGGAAGCGGAACCTACAATGAGCAGTTCTTC.

The chain employs TRBV9 and TRBJ2-1, with TRBD2 identical over 15 bases. Per germline, CDR1 SGDLS and CDR2 YYNGEE. The CDR3 runs to 18 residues. V shed 4 bases and J 5 bases; nucleotides not matched to a gene: 10. The CDR3 DNA is TGTGCCAGCAGCTCAATCGGACTAGCGGGAGGGTCGAACAATGAGCAGTTCTTC. Translated, it gives CASSSIGLAGGSNNEQFF.

This chain connects TRBV5-4 to TRBJ1-1; D is unclear. V was pared by 0 bases and J by 0 bases, with 6 bases between. The germline V gene has CDR1 SGHNT and CDR2 YYREEE (reference sequence). CDR3 length: 14 residues. The CDR3 nucleotides read TGTGCCAGCAGCTTGGGGAGATTGAACACTGAAGCTTTCTTT. Translation gives CASSLGRLNTEAFF.

In this sample, this clone turned up a few times. This chain connects TRBV28 to TRBJ2-1, with D possibly being TRBD1 (5 bases). The V end lost 5 bases, the J end lost 0 bases, and 11 bases lay between the germline ends. The CDR3 covers 15 residues. CDR1 and CDR2 (germline): MDHEN, SYDVKM. This chain's CDR3 is CASSQDIYSYNEQFF. The CDR3 coding sequence is TGTGCCAGCAGTCAGGACATTTACTCCTACAATGAGCAGTTCTTC.

The rearrangement links TRBV11-3 to TRBJ2-7; no clear D gene. Trimming removed 2 bases from V and 7 bases from J, with 12 bases in between. The germline CDR1 and CDR2 sequences are SGHNT and YENEEA. This CDR3 is built from 13 residues. CDR3 in DNA: TGTGCCAGCAGCTTACGTCCGGGTTGGGAGCAGTACTTC. This translates into CASSLRPGWEQYF. The full variable domain, with the rest looked up from reference TRBV11-3 and TRBJ2-7, is EAGVVQSPRYKIIEKKQPVAFWCNPISGHNTLYWYLQNLGQGPELLIRYENEEAVDDSQLPKDRFSAERLKGVDSTLKIQPAELGDSAVYLCASSLRPGWEQYFGPGTRLTVT.

The V gene is TRBV19, the J gene TRBJ1-5, with D possibly being TRBD1 (6 bases). Germline V gives CDR1 LNHDA, CDR2 SQIVND (reference sequence). Trimming stripped 6 bases from V and 7 bases from J, with 19 bases between. The CDR3 is 15 amino acids. The CDR3 protein is CASSLAGQGRQPQHF. The CDR3 DNA sequence: TGTGCCAGTAGCCTAGCGGGGCAGGGGAGGCAGCCCCAGCATTTT.

This chain uses TRBV2 with TRBJ1-2, with D maybe TRBD1 (6 bases). Trimming pared 2 bases from V and 7 bases from J, leaving 14 bases between. Germline loops: CDR1 SNHLY, CDR2 FYNNEI. CDR3 length: 14 amino acids. CDR3 residues: CASSESWGRGGYTF. In DNA form, the CDR3 reads TGTGCCAGCAGTGAAAGTTGGGGGCGCGGTGGCTACACCTTC.

The gene calls are TRBV15 and TRBJ2-3; 8 bases align to TRBD2. CDR3 length equals 16 residues. Germline V gives CDR1 LNHNV, CDR2 YYDKDF (reference sequence). Unmatched junction bases numbered 8, after V lost 4 bases and J lost 2 bases. CDR3: CATSNGISGNTDTQYF. Written as DNA, the CDR3 is TGTGCCACCAGCAACGGAATTAGCGGGAACACAGATACGCAGTATTTT. Full variable domain (outside the CDR3, taken from reference TRBV15 and TRBJ2-3): DAMVIQNPRYQVTQFGKPVTLSCSQTLNHNVMYWYQQKSSQAPKLLFHYYDKDFNNEADTPDNFQSRRPNTSFCFLDIRSPGLGDTAMYLCATSNGISGNTDTQYFGPGTRLTVL.

This clone was counted once. Germline is not matched at one junction end, which may reflect a read error. The V call is TRBV5-1, the J call TRBJ2-7; 8 bases match TRBD2. The CDR3 is made up of 15 amino acids. In germline, CDR1 is SGHRS, CDR2 YFSETQ. This chain's CDR3 is CASSLVRGAAGRAVF. CDR3 bases: TGCGCCAGCAGCTTGGTGCGGGGGGCGGCAGGGAGGGCCGTCTTC.

The rearrangement joins TRBV6-5 to TRBJ1-1; no reliable D call. This CDR3 has 13 residues. V lost 0 bases, J lost 3 bases, and 5 bases lay in between. CDR1 and CDR2 (germline): MNHEY, SVGAGI. Here the CDR3 reads CASSYSSDTEAFF. The CDR3 DNA is TGTGCCAGCAGTTACTCATCAGACACTGAAGCTTTCTTT.

The chain employs TRBV14 and TRBJ2-3; D might be TRBD1 (5 bases). V was shortened by 5 bases and J by 7 bases, with 13 bases between the two germline ends. The CDR3 consists of 13 residues. Germline lookup yields CDR1 SGHDN and CDR2 FVKESK. The CDR3 region is CASSWGTGNTQYF. For the CDR3, the DNA is TGTGCCAGCAGCTGGGGAACAGGAAATACGCAGTATTTT.